This T cell receptor beta chain was sequenced during a study of blood T cell repertoires in COVID-19. Study information: From T cells, B-cell-depleted T cells, or PBMCs came the material, which was cDNA or gDNA.

V gave up 1 base and J gave up 2 bases, with 14 bases separating them. The V gene's germline CDR1 is LGHNA and CDR2 YNFKEQ. CDR3 length: 16 residues. Seattle patients were enrolled while actively infected and followed longitudinally. Profiled with immunoSEQ multiplex PCR; TCRdb holds only in-frame clones, not every one. The data contain fewer than 350,000 clones, around 88% of them singletons. What was sequenced was peripheral blood. The sequence derives from a woman under 40 with COVID-19, enrolled during active disease. The chain is built from TRBV4-2 and TRBJ1-2; the D gene is possibly TRBD1 (6 bases). CDR3 nucleotides: TGTGCCAGCAGCCAAGGGCTACTACAGGGCAACTATGGCTACACCTTC. This codes for CASSQGLLQGNYGYTF.